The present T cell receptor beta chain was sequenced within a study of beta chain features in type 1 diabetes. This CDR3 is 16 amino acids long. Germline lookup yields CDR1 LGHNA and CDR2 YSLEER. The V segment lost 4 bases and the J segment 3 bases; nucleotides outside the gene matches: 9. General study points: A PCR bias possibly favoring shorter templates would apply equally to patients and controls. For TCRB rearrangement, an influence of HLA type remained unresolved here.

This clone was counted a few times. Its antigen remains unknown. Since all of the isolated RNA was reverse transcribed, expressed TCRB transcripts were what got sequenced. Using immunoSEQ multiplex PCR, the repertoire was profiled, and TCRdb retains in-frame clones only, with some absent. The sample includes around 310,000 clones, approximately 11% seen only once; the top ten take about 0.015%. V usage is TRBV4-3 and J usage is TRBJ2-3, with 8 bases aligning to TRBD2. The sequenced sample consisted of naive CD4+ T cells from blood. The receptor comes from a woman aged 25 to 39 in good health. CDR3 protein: CASSPQGAGVTDTQYF. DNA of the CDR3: TGCGCCAGCAGCCCCCAGGGAGCGGGAGTGACAGATACGCAGTATTTT.